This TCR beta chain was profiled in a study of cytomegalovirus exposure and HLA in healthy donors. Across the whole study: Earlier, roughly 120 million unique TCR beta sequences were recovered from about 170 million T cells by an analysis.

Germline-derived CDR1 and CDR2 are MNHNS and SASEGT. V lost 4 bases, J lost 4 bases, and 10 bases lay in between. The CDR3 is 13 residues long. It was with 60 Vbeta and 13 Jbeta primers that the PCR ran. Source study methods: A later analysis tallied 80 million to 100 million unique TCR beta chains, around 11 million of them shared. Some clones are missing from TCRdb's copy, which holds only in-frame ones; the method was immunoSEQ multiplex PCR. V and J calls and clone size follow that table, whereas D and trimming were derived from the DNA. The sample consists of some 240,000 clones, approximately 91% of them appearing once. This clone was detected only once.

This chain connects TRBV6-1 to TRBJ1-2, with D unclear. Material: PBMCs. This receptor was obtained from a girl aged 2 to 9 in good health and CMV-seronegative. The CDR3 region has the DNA TGTGCCAGCAGTGTTGACGGACTCTATGGCTACACCTTC. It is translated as CASSVDGLYGYTF.